Here is one T cell receptor (beta chain) with its context. Its antigen is unidentified. From the reads, TCRdb called clonotypes with MiXCR, one entry per CDR3 protein. Of about 62,000 distinct CDR3 sequences listed, approximately 60% are singletons. The V end lost 2 bases, the J end lost 3 bases, and 8 bases lay between the germline ends. The CDR3 length is 14 residues. Germline V lookup: CDR1 MGHDK, CDR2 SYGVNS. The sample belongs to a study of type 1 regulatory T cells. Looking at the study overall: T-allo10 is an in vitro-generated, Tr1-enriched CD4 T cell product specific for alloantigen. Overall study results and limits: Compared with non-type 1 regulatory T cells, type 1 regulatory T cells showed a more restricted TCR repertoire.

This receptor was identified in a human donor in good health. Specimen: cultured non-Tr1 T cells, either the whole culture or a sorted T cell fraction (not recorded which). The rearrangement links TRBV25-1 to TRBJ1-5; unclear D gene. CDR3 residues: CASSEAGYNQPQHF. The CDR3, as DNA: TGTGCCAGCAGTGAAGCCGGATACAATCAGCCCCAGCATTTT.